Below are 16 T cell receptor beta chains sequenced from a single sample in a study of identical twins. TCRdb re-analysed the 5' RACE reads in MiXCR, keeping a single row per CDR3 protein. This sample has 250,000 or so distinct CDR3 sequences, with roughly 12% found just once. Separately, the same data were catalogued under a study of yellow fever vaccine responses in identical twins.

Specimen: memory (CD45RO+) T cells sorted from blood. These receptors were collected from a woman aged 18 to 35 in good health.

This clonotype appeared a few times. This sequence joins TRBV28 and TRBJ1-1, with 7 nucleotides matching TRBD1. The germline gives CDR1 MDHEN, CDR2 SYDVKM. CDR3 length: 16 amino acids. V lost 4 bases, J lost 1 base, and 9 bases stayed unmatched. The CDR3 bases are TGTGCCAGCAGTTCCTACAGGGGAAATCGGAACACTGAAGCTTTCTTT. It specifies CASSSYRGNRNTEAFF. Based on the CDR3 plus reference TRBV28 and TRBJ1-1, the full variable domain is DVKVTQSSRYLVKRTGEKVFLECVQDMDHENMFWYRQDPGLGLRLIYFSYDVKMKEKGDIPEGYSVSREKKERFSLILESASTNQTSMYLCASSSYRGNRNTEAFFGQGTRLTVV.

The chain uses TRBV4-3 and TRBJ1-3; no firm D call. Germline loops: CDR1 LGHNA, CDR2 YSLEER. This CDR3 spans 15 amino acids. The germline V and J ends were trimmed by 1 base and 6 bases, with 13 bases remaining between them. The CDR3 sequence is CASSQASGLQNTIYF. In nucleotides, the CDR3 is TGCGCCAGCAGCCAAGCATCCGGGCTCCAAAACACCATATATTTT.

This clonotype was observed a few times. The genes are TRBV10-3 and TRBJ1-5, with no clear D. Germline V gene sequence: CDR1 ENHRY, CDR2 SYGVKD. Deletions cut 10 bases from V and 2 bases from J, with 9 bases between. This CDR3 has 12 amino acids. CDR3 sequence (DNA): TGTGCCACATGGGGTGGCAATCAGCCCCAGCATTTT. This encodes CATWGGNQPQHF.

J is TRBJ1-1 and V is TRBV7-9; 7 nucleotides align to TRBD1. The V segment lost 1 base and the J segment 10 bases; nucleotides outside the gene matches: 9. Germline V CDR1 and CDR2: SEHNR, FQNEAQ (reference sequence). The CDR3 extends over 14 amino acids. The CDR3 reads CASSLVKGGPGAFF. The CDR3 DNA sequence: TGTGCCAGCAGCTTAGTGAAAGGGGGCCCCGGAGCTTTCTTT.

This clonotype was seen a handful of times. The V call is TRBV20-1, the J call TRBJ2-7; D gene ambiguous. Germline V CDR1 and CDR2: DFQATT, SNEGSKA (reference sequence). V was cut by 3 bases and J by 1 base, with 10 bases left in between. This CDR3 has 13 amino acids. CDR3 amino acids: CSASPVQSYEQYF. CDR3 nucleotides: TGCAGTGCTAGCCCGGTACAATCCTACGAGCAGTACTTC.

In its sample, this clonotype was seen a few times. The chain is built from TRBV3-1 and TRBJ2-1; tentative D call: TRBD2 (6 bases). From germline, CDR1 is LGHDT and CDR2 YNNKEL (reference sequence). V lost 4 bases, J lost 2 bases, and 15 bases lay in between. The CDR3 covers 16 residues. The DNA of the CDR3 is TGTGCCAGCAGCCCAGTCAGGGAGGACACCTACAATGAGCAGTTCTTC. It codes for CASSPVREDTYNEQFF.

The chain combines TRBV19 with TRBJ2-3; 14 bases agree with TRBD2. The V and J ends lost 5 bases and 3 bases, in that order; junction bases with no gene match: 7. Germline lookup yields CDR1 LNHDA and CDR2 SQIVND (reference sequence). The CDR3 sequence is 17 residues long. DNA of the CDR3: TGTGCCAGTAGTCTGACTAGCGGGGGGGCTTTTACAGATACGCAGTATTTT. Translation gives CASSLTSGGAFTDTQYF.

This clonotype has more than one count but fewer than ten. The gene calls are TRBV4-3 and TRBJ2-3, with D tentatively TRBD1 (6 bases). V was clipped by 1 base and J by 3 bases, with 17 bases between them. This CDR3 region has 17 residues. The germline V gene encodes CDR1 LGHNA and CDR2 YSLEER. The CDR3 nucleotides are TGCGCCAGCAGCCAAGTACGAGGACCAGGGGAGACAGATACGCAGTATTTT. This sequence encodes CASSQVRGPGETDTQYF.

The CDR3 DNA reads as TGCAGTGCTAGAGCGACGACAGGGTCCGAGCAGTACTTC. This codes for CSARATTGSEQYF. J is TRBJ2-7 and V is TRBV20-1; 7 bases agree with TRBD1. The CDR3 loop spans 13 amino acids. J gave up 6 bases and V 1 base, and 6 bases lay outside the gene matches. Germline-derived CDR1 and CDR2 are DFQATT and SNEGSKA (reference sequence).

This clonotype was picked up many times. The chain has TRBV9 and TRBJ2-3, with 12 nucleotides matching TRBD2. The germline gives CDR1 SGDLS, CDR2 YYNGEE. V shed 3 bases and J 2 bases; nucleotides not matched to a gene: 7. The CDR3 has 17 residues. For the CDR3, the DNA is TGTGCCAGCAGCGCCATAGGGACTAGCGGGTTCACAGATACGCAGTATTTT. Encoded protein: CASSAIGTSGFTDTQYF.

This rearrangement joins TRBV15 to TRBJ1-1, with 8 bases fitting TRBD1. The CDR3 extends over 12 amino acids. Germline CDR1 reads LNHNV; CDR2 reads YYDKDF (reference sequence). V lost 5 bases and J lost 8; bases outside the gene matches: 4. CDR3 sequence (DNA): TGTGCCACCAGCGACCGGGACAGGGAAGCTTTCTTT. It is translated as CATSDRDREAFF.

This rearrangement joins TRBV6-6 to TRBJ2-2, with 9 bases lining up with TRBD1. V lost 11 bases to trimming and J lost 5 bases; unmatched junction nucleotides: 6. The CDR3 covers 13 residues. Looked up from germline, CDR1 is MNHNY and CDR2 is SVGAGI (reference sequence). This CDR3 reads CAGGTGSTGELFF. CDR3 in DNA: TGTGCCGGGGGGACAGGGAGTACCGGGGAGCTGTTTTTT.

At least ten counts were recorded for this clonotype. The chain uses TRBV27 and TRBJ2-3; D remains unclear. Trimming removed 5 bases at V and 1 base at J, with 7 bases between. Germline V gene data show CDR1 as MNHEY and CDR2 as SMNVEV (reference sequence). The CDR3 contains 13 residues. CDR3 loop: CASSLKGTDTQYF. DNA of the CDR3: TGTGCCAGCAGTCTGAAGGGCACAGATACGCAGTATTTT.

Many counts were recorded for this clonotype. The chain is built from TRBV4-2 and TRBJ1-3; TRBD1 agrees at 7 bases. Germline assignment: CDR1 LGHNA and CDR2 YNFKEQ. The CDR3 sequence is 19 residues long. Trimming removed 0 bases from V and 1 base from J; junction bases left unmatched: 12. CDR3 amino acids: CASSQETQGLSLSGNTIYF. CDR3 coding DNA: TGTGCCAGCAGCCAAGAGACACAGGGGCTGTCCTTGTCTGGAAACACCATATATTTT.

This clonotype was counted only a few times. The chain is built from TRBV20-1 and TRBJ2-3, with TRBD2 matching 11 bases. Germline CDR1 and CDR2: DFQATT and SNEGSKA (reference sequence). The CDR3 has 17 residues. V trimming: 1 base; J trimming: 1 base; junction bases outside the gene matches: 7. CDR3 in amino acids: CSARGFSGRGRTDTQYF. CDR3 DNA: TGCAGTGCTAGAGGGTTTAGCGGGAGGGGCCGCACAGATACGCAGTATTTT.

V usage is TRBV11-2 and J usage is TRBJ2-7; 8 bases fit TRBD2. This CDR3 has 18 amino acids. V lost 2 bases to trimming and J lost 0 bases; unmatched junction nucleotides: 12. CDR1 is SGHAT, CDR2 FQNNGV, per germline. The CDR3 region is CASSLLDLAGNPSYEQYF. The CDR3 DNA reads TGTGCCAGCAGCTTACTGGATCTAGCGGGTAACCCCTCCTACGAGCAGTACTTC.